Below are 28 T cell receptor beta chains sequenced from a single sample in a study of radiotherapy plus CTLA-4 blockade in lung cancer. The data were produced by immunoSEQ multiplex PCR, yet TCRdb's version contains in-frame clones alone and is incomplete. The sample holds about 100,000 clones, 83% seen once. The sequencing used peripheral blood, collected from a patient treated with radiotherapy plus ipilimumab. The source is a human donor with non-small cell lung cancer who had stable disease on radiotherapy plus ipilimumab.

V gene TRBV28 combines with J gene TRBJ1-2; D may be TRBD1 (6 bases). V was trimmed by 5 bases and J by 3 bases, leaving 10 bases between them. Germline values: CDR1 MDHEN, CDR2 SYDVKM. The CDR3 is made up of 13 amino acids. CDR3 in amino acids: CASSEGGDYGYTF. The CDR3 DNA sequence: TGTGCCAGCAGTGAGGGGGGGGACTATGGCTACACCTTC.

This clone was observed a single time. The genes are TRBV28 and TRBJ1-4; 9 bases agree with TRBD1. Germline trimming cut 6 bases from V and 4 bases from J; bases unmatched to any gene: 12. This CDR3 has 17 residues. Germline CDR1 and CDR2: MDHEN and SYDVKM. CDR3 loop: CASRSIRDRDINEKLFF. CDR3 sequence (DNA): TGTGCCAGCAGGTCAATTCGGGACAGGGATATTAATGAAAAACTGTTTTTT.

The chain recombines TRBV18 with TRBJ2-7; 12 bases line up with TRBD2. This CDR3 has 17 amino acids. From germline, CDR1 is KGHSH and CDR2 LQKENI. J gave up 0 bases and V 2 bases, and 5 bases lay outside the gene matches. For the CDR3, the DNA is TGTGCCAGCTCACCAAATAGACTAGCGGGAGTCTCCTACGAGCAGTACTTC. It codes for CASSPNRLAGVSYEQYF.

The V call is TRBV7-2, the J call TRBJ2-5; the D is unclear. V lost 5 bases, J lost 5 bases, and 12 bases lay in between. The CDR3 extends over 13 amino acids. CDR1 is SGHTA, CDR2 FQGNSA, per germline. The CDR3 here is CASSPEFGETQYF. As DNA, the CDR3 is TGTGCCAGCAGCCCCGAGTTCGGGGAGACCCAGTACTTC.

The chain has TRBV28 and TRBJ1-5; the match to TRBD1 covers 10 bases. V trimming: 10 bases; J trimming: 9 bases; junction bases outside the gene matches: 12. CDR3 length: 14 amino acids. The V gene's germline CDR1 is MDHEN and CDR2 SYDVKM. CDR3 DNA: TGTGCCATCAACCCGACAGGGGGCATTAGGCCCCAGCATTTT. Translating it yields CAINPTGGIRPQHF.

This clone was picked up one time. This chain joins TRBV4-1 and TRBJ2-7; 9 nucleotides line up with TRBD1. After removal of 4 bases from V and 4 bases from J, the junction contained 2 bases not matched to a gene. Germline CDR1 MGHRA, CDR2 YSYEKL. This CDR3 has 13 amino acids. CDR3 bases: TGCGCCAGCAGCCTAGGACAGGGGTACGAGCAGTACTTC. Translation gives CASSLGQGYEQYF.

V is TRBV7-2 and J is TRBJ2-1; D gene ambiguous. Germline V CDR1 and CDR2: SGHTA, FQGNSA. The CDR3 runs 13 residues. With 5 bases removed from V and 10 bases from J, the gap between germline ends came to 15 bases. CDR3 coding DNA: TGTGCCAGCAGCAACCGGGCTTCCCCGGAGCAGTTCTTC. It specifies CASSNRASPEQFF.

The rearrangement joins TRBV5-4 to TRBJ2-5, with D possibly being TRBD1 (5 bases). The J call is in doubt because the DNA end fits TRBJ2-7 better. The CDR3 runs 15 residues. The germline V gene has CDR1 SGHNT and CDR2 YYREEE (reference sequence). As DNA, the CDR3 is TGTGCCAGCAGCTTGGAGGCAGGGTCTGCCTACGAGCAGTACTTC. Amino acids: CASSLEAGSAYEQYF.

A remark on this clone: A junction boundary mismatches the germline segment, possibly from a read error. V and J are TRBV7-7 and TRBJ2-4; D may be TRBD1 (6 bases). This CDR3 contains 14 residues. Germline V gene sequence: CDR1 SSHAT, CDR2 FNYEAQ (reference sequence). In DNA, the CDR3 is TGTGCTAGCAGTACTAAAAGGGGGAAAAACATTCAGTACTTC. It yields the protein CASSTKRGKNIQYF.

This clone was found once. The CDR3 spells CASRVRGRTYEQYF. CDR3 in DNA: TGTGCCAGCAGGGTGAGGGGAAGGACCTACGAGCAGTACTTC. The chain has TRBV28 and TRBJ2-7; either TRBD1 or TRBD2 may supply D (5 bases each). Trimming cost V 6 bases and J 2 bases, with 14 bases left between them. The CDR3 is made up of 14 amino acids. Germline assignment: CDR1 MDHEN and CDR2 SYDVKM.

The chain has TRBV7-3 and TRBJ2-5; maybe TRBD2 (5 bases). The V and J ends lost 4 bases and 7 bases respectively, with 13 bases between them. Germline V gene sequence: CDR1 SGHTA, CDR2 FQGTGA. The length of the CDR3 is 13 residues. CDR3 bases: TGTGCCAGCAGCTGGAGTGGTGAGGGGACCCAGTACTTC. Its protein product is CASSWSGEGTQYF.

This clone was seen once. The chain has TRBV15 and TRBJ1-2, with D perhaps matching TRBD1 (6 bases). The CDR3 is 16 residues long. Deletions cut 0 bases from V and 2 bases from J, with 13 bases between. Germline lookup yields CDR1 LNHNV and CDR2 YYDKDF (reference sequence). The CDR3 region has the DNA TGTGCCACCAGCAGAGAGGCGACCGGGACAAACTATGGCTACACCTTC. This encodes CATSREATGTNYGYTF. The variable domain in full, with the rest retrieved from reference TRBV15 and TRBJ1-2, is DAMVIQNPRYQVTQFGKPVTLSCSQTLNHNVMYWYQQKSSQAPKLLFHYYDKDFNNEADTPDNFQSRRPNTSFCFLDIRSPGLGDTAMYLCATSREATGTNYGYTFGSGTRLTVV.

V gene TRBV5-1 combines with J gene TRBJ2-3; D may be TRBD1 or TRBD2 (5 bases each). V dropped 4 bases and J dropped 4 bases, with 16 bases sitting between them. Per the germline V gene, CDR1 is SGHRS and CDR2 is YFSETQ. There are 15 residues in the CDR3. The CDR3 DNA reads TGCGCCAGCAGCCCCGGGACGGAGCTTGCAGATACGCAGTATTTT. It translates to CASSPGTELADTQYF.

The V gene is TRBV6-4, the J gene TRBJ1-5; possibly TRBD1 for D (5 bases). The ends were cut back, 8 bases at V and 2 bases at J, with 19 bases in the middle. The CDR3 runs to 16 residues. Per germline, CDR1 MRHNA and CDR2 SNTAGT. CDR3 amino acids: CASGTRVVGRNQPQHF. The DNA for the CDR3 is TGTGCCAGCGGAACCAGGGTGGTGGGGCGCAATCAGCCCCAGCATTTT.

In this sample, this clone turned up a few times. This chain links TRBV28 with TRBJ2-7; D gene ambiguous. CDR3 length equals 14 residues. Germline CDR1 reads MDHEN; CDR2 reads SYDVKM. Trimming shortened V by 5 bases and J by 3 bases, and 14 bases separated the two germline ends. CDR3 region: CASSPLKGYYEQYF. The CDR3 nucleotides read TGTGCCAGCAGTCCTCTTAAAGGGTACTACGAGCAGTACTTC.

This chain uses TRBV5-6 with TRBJ2-1; D not certain. Germline V gene lookup returns CDR1 SGHDT and CDR2 YYEEEE. V lost 1 base and J 0 bases, leaving 14 bases between the germline ends. The CDR3 totals 17 residues. The CDR3 region has the DNA TGTGCCAGCAGCTTGCTCGTCGGGCCGAGCTCCTACAATGAGCAGTTCTTC. It specifies CASSLLVGPSSYNEQFF.

This chain links TRBV27 with TRBJ1-1; 10 bases match TRBD1. With 3 bases clipped from V and 5 bases from J, the junction kept 3 bases outside the gene matches. CDR3 length equals 14 residues. Germline CDR1 MNHEY, CDR2 SMNVEV (reference sequence). CDR3 residues: CASSLTGGRTEAFF. CDR3 sequence (DNA): TGTGCCAGCAGTTTGACAGGGGGCAGGACTGAAGCTTTCTTT.

The rearrangement uses TRBV6-4 and TRBJ2-1; 16 bases fit TRBD2. V shed 0 bases and J 0 bases; nucleotides not matched to a gene: 2. CDR1 and CDR2 from the germline V gene are MRHNA and SNTAGT. CDR3 length equals 19 residues. CDR3 DNA: TGTGCCAGCAGTGACTCGGGACTAGCGGGGGGGAGCTCCTACAATGAGCAGTTCTTC. It codes for CASSDSGLAGGSSYNEQFF.

This sequence joins TRBV6-5 and TRBJ2-7; 7 bases line up with TRBD1. Germline CDR1 is MNHEY and CDR2 is SVGAGI. J lost 0 bases, V lost 4 bases, and 0 bases had no gene match. CDR3 size: 13 residues. CDR3 protein: CASSWDSSYEQYF. The CDR3 nucleotides read TGTGCCAGCAGTTGGGACAGCTCCTACGAGCAGTACTTC.

The V call is TRBV4-2, the J call TRBJ2-5, with D uncertain. Germline values: CDR1 LGHNA, CDR2 YNFKEQ. CDR3 length: 13 residues. The V gene lost 4 bases and the J gene lost 2 bases, with 8 bases spanning the gap. The CDR3 here is CASSPPRQETQYF. In DNA, the CDR3 is TGTGCCAGCAGCCCCCCCCGACAAGAGACCCAGTACTTC.

Comment on this clone: Other nucleotide sequences in the sample specify the same CDR3. This chain uses TRBV7-2 with TRBJ1-5; the D gene is possibly TRBD1 (5 bases). The length of the CDR3 is 15 residues. Germline-derived CDR1 and CDR2 are SGHTA and FQGNSA. V shed 4 bases and J shed 4 bases, with 14 bases lying between them. The CDR3 spells CASSSGTVGNQPQHF. CDR3 nucleotide sequence: TGTGCCAGCAGCTCAGGGACTGTGGGAAATCAGCCCCAGCATTTT.

The V call is TRBV18, the J call TRBJ2-7, with 7 bases lining up with TRBD1. The CDR3 length is 14 residues. The germline gives CDR1 KGHSH, CDR2 LQKENI. V shed 2 bases, J shed 1 base, and the junction held 2 bases outside the gene matches. CDR3 sequence: CASSPAQGSYEQYF. The CDR3 DNA follows: TGTGCCAGCTCACCAGCACAGGGGTCCTACGAGCAGTACTTC.

The rearrangement joins TRBV25-1 to TRBJ2-7; the D gene is possibly TRBD2 (5 bases). Trimming took off 1 base at V and 4 bases at J, with 14 bases between the two ends. This CDR3 has 15 amino acids. In germline, CDR1 is MGHDK, CDR2 SYGVNS. The chain's CDR3 is CASSELGAAVYEQYF. The CDR3 DNA follows: TGTGCCAGCAGTGAATTGGGAGCGGCTGTTTACGAGCAGTACTTC.

The rearrangement joins TRBV11-2 to TRBJ1-6, with 8 bases aligning to TRBD1. This CDR3 contains 14 residues. The ends lost 5 bases at V and 8 bases at J; junction bases unmatched: 5. Germline lookup yields CDR1 SGHAT and CDR2 FQNNGV. The CDR3, as DNA: TGTGCCAGCAGCCAATTGACAGGGGATTCACCCCTCCACTTT. It codes for CASSQLTGDSPLHF.

This clone was counted once. The DNA of the CDR3 is TGTGCCAGCAGCTTGTTAGGTGGCTACACCTTC. Amino acid sequence: CASSLLGGYTF. V gene TRBV5-6 combines with J gene TRBJ1-2; D remains ambiguous. The CDR3 sequence is 11 residues long. With 1 base removed from V and 7 bases from J, the gap between germline ends came to 5 bases. From germline, CDR1 is SGHDT and CDR2 YYEEEE.

The rearrangement links TRBV11-2 to TRBJ2-3, with D tentatively TRBD2 (6 bases). Per germline, CDR1 SGHAT and CDR2 FQNNGV. The V end was cut by 5 bases, the J end by 6 bases, with 18 bases between. The CDR3 loop spans 15 amino acids. In nucleotides, the CDR3 is TGTGCCAGCAGCCGCGGACTCGGGAGTGGGGATACGCAGTATTTT. Translated, it gives CASSRGLGSGDTQYF.

This rearrangement joins TRBV7-2 to TRBJ2-3, with TRBD1 as a possible D gene (5 bases). The V end lost 4 bases, the J end lost 8 bases, and 19 bases lay between the germline ends. Germline lookup yields CDR1 SGHTA and CDR2 FQGNSA. The CDR3 runs to 15 residues. CDR3 region: CASSSQGRAGATQYF. CDR3 in DNA: TGTGCCAGCAGCTCTCAGGGCCGAGCTGGGGCTACGCAGTATTTT.

The chain carries TRBV28 and TRBJ2-2; 11 bases map to TRBD1. The CDR3 totals 16 residues. The trim removed 7 bases at V and 4 bases at J, leaving 8 bases unmatched. CDR1 is MDHEN and CDR2 is SYDVKM in the germline V gene. The CDR3 reads CASIGFGTGGTGELFF. The DNA of the CDR3 is TGTGCCAGCATCGGTTTCGGGACAGGGGGCACCGGGGAGCTGTTTTTT.